This TCR beta chain was obtained from a study of T cells in Graves' hyperthyroidism and ophthalmopathy. Per the germline V gene, CDR1 is PRHDT and CDR2 is FYEKMQ (reference sequence). The CDR3 is made up of 14 amino acids. V was clipped by 5 bases and J by 2 bases, with 13 bases between them. No ophthalmopathy progression within 18 months constituted stable Graves' hyperthyroidism. Newly diagnosed hyperthyroidism, duration under 2 months, in patients aged 18 to 65. Fresh peripheral blood, around 9.3 ml, was the source of the PBMCs. RNA transcripts yielded amplified TCR beta CDR3 regions. During a first-round RT-PCR of the TCR CDR3, the HTBI primer set was used. Using its own MiXCR run on the multiplex PCR reads, TCRdb lists one record per CDR3 protein. This sample has around 500,000 distinct CDR3 sequences, with 14% found just once. Regarding the study as a whole: The model made its ophthalmopathy prediction, and onset followed a median roughly six months later.

This clonotype was counted ten times or more. Antigen unknown. The chain uses TRBV13 and TRBJ2-7; D is unresolved. The TCR comes from a middle-aged woman with Graves' hyperthyroidism. The specimen sequenced was blood. The CDR3 loop is CASSRLEAPYEQYF. The CDR3 DNA follows: TGTGCCAGCAGCCGCTTAGAGGCCCCCTACGAGCAGTACTTC.